Detailed here is one T cell receptor (beta chain). The data derive from a study of blood T cells in healthy people across ages. The second PCR ran about 6 to 11 cycles with a sample-barcoded 5' primer and J-beta primers. TCRdb reprocessed the 5' RACE reads with MiXCR, giving one entry per CDR3 protein. The sample records more than 1,000,000 distinct CDR3 sequences, approximately 25% being singletons. Donor samples were obtained from healthy Caucasian individuals from Russia, aged about 6 to 95. This sample was also put to use in a study of T cells of mothers and their children. That work states: RNA extracted was entirely used for cDNA synthesis, approximately 1.4 ug per 15 ul.

The origin of this receptor is a girl aged 2 to 10 in good health. Sequenced material: blood.

The CDR3 DNA sequence: TGCAGCGTCCTATCCCGGGAGTTTGTCTATGAGCAGTTCTTC. This sequence encodes CSVLSREFVYEQFF. The chain combines TRBV29-1 with TRBJ2-5; perhaps TRBD2 as D (6 bases). The DNA end is more similar to TRBJ2-1, so the J call may be wrong. This CDR3 contains 14 residues. The V gene's germline CDR1 is SQVTM and CDR2 ANQGSEA.